The source of this T cell receptor beta chain is a study of cytomegalovirus exposure and HLA in healthy donors. Study findings and constraints: As confirmed in vitro, three CMV-associated chains were specific for CMV antigens. The classifier, whose performance was assessed in both the original and validation cohorts, reportedly diagnosed cytomegalovirus status with high specificity and sensitivity. Researchers counted roughly 150 TCR beta chains as cytomegalovirus-associated.

A single count supports this clone. Its antigen is still unknown. The CDR3 length is 16 residues. Germline lookup yields CDR1 SGHNT and CDR2 YENEEA. The ends lost 5 bases at V and 7 bases at J; junction bases unmatched: 11. Here immunoSEQ multiplex PCR was the method, and the copy in TCRdb shows in-frame clones only, minus some. The sample includes under 200,000 clones, 85% to 90% of them seen just once. Sequenced input: PBMCs. This chain links TRBV11-3 with TRBJ1-4; 9 positions agree with TRBD1. The receptor's source is a man younger than 35 in good health and CMV-seropositive. CDR3 protein: CASSRRDRVGSEKLFF. The CDR3, as DNA: TGTGCCAGCAGCCGCCGGGACAGGGTGGGAAGTGAAAAACTGTTTTTT.